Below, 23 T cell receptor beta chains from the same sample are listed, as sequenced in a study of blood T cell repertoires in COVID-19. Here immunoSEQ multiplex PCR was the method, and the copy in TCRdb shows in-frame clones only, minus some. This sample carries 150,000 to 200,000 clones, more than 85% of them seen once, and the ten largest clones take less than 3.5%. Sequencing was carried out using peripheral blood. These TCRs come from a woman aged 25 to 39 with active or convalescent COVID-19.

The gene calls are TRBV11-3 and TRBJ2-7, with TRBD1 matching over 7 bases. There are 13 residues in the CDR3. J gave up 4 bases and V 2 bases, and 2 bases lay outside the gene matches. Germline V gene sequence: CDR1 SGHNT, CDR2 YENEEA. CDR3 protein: CASSLRTGYEQYF. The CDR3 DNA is TGTGCCAGCAGCTTAAGGACAGGTTACGAGCAGTACTTC.

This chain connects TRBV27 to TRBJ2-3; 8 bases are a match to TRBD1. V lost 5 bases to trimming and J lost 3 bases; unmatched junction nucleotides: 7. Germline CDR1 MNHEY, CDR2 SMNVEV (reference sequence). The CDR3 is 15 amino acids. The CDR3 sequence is CASSLRTGWTDTQYF. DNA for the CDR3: TGTGCCAGCAGTCTCCGGACAGGGTGGACAGATACGCAGTATTTT.

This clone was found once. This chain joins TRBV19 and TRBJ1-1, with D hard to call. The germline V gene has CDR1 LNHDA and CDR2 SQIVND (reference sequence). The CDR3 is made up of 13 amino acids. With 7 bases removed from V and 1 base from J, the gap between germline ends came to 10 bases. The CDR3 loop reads CASNIRGNTEAFF. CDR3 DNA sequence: TGTGCCAGTAACATCCGGGGGAACACTGAAGCTTTCTTT.

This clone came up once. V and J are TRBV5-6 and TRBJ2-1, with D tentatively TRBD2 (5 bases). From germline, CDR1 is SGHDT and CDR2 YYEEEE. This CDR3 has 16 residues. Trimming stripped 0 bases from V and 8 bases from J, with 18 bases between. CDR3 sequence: CASSLESVVASYEQFF. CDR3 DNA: TGTGCCAGCAGCTTGGAGTCTGTTGTGGCTAGCTATGAGCAGTTCTTC. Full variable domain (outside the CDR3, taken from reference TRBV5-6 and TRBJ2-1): DAGVTQSPTHLIKTRGQQVTLRCSPKSGHDTVSWYQQALGQGPQFIFQYYEEEERQRGNFPDRFSGHQFPNYSSELNVNALLLGDSALYLCASSLESVVASYEQFFGPGTRLTVL.

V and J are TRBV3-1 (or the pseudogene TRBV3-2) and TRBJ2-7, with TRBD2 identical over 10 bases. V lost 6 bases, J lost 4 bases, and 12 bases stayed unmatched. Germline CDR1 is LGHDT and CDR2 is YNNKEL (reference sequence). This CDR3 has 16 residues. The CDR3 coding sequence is TGTGCCAGCAGTCCGATAGCGGGAGGATTAATATACGAGCAGTACTTC. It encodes CASSPIAGGLIYEQYF.

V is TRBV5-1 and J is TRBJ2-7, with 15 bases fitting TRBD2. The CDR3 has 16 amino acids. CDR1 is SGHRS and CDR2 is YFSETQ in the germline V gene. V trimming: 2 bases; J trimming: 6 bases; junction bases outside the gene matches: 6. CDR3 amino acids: CASSFSGLAGGSEQYF. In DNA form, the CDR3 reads TGCGCCAGCAGCTTCTCCGGACTAGCGGGGGGGTCCGAGCAGTACTTC. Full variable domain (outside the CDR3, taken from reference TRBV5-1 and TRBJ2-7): KAGVTQTPRYLIKTRGQQVTLSCSPISGHRSVSWYQQTPGQGLQFLFEYFSETQRNKGNFPGRFSGRQFSNSRSEMNVSTLELGDSALYLCASSFSGLAGGSEQYFGPGTRLTVT.

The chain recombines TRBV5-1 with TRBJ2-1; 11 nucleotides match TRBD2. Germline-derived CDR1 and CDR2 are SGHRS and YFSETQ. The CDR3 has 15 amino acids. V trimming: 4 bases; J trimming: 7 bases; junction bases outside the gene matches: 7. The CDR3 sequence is CASSMGLAEGNEQFF. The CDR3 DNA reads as TGCGCCAGCAGCATGGGACTAGCGGAAGGGAATGAGCAGTTCTTC.

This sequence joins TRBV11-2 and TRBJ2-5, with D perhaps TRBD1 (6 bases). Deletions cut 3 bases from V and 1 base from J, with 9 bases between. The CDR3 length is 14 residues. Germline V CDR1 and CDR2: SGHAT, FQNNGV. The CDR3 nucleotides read TGTGCCAGCAGCTTTGGGACAAGCCAAGAGACCCAGTACTTC. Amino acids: CASSFGTSQETQYF.

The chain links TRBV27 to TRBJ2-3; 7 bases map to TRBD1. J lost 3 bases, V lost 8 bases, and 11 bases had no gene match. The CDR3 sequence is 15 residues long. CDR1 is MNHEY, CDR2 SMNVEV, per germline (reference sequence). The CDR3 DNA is TGTGCCAGCGAACCACAGGGGAGAGGTACAGATACGCAGTATTTT. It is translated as CASEPQGRGTDTQYF.

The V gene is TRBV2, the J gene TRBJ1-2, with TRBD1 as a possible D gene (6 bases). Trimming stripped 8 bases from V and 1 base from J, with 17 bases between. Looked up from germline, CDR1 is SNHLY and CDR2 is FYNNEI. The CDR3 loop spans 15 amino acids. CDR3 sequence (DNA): TGTGCCAGCGTGGGGGGGCTGAACCTTAACTATGGCTACACCTTC. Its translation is CASVGGLNLNYGYTF.

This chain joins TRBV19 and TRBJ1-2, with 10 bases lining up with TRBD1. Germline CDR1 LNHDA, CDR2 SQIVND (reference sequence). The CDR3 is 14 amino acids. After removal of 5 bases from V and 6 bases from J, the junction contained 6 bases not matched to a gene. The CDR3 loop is CASSYRGTGDGYTF. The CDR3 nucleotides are TGTGCCAGTAGTTATCGCGGGACAGGGGATGGCTACACCTTC.

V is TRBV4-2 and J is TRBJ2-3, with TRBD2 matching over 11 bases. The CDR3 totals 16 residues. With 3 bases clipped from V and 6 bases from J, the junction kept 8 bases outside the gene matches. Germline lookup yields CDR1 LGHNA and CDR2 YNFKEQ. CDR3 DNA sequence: TGTGCCAGCAGCCAGCGCCTAGCGGGGGGCCCGGATACGCAGTATTTT. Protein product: CASSQRLAGGPDTQYF.

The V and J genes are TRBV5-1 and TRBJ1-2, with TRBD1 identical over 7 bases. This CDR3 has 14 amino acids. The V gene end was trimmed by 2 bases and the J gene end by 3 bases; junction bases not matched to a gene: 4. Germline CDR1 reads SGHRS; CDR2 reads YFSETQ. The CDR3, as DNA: TGCGCCAGCAGCTTACAAGGGGGCGACTATGGCTACACCTTC. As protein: CASSLQGGDYGYTF.

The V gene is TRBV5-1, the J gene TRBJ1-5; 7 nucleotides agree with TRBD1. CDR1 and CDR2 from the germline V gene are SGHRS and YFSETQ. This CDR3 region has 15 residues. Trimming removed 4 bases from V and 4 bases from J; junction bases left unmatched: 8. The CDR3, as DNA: TGCGCCAGCAGCCCGGGGACAGAAGTAAATCAGCCCCAGCATTTT. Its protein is CASSPGTEVNQPQHF.

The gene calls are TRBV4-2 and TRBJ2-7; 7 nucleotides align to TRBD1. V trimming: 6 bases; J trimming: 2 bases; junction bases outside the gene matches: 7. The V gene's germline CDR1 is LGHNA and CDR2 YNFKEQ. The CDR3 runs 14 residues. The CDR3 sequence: CASSHNRGAYEQYF. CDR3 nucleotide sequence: TGTGCCAGCAGTCACAACAGGGGCGCCTACGAGCAGTACTTC.

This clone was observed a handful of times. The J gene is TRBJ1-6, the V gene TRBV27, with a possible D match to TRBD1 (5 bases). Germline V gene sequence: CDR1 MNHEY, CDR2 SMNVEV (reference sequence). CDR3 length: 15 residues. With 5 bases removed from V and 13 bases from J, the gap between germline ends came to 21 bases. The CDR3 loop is CASSPSDKALNPLHF. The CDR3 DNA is TGTGCCAGCAGTCCCTCGGACAAGGCCCTCAACCCCCTCCACTTT.

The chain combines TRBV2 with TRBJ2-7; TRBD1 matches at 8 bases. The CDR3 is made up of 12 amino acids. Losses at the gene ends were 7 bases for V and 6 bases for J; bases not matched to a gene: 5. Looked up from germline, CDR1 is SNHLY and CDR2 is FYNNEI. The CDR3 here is CASTDRAGEQYF. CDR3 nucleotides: TGTGCCAGCACGGACAGGGCGGGCGAGCAGTACTTC.

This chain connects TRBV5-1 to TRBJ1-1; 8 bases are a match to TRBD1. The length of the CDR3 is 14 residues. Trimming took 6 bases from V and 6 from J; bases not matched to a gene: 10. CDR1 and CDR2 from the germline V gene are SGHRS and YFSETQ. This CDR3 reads CASNPGTGVPEAFF. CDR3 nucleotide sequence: TGCGCCAGCAACCCCGGGACAGGAGTTCCTGAAGCTTTCTTT. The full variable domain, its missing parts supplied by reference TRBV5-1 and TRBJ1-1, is KAGVTQTPRYLIKTRGQQVTLSCSPISGHRSVSWYQQTPGQGLQFLFEYFSETQRNKGNFPGRFSGRQFSNSRSEMNVSTLELGDSALYLCASNPGTGVPEAFFGQGTRLTVV.

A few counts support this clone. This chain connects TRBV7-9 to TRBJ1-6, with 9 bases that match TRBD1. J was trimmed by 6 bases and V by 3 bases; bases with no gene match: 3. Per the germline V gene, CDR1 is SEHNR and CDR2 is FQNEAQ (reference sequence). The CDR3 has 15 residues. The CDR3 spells CASSLGTGINSPLHF. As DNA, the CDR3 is TGTGCCAGCAGCTTGGGGACAGGGATTAATTCACCCCTCCACTTT.

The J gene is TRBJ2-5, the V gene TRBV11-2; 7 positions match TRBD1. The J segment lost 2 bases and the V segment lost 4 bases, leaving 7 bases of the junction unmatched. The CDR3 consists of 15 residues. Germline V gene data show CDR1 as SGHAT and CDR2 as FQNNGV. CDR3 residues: CASSSRDREQETQYF. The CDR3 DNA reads TGTGCCAGCAGCTCCCGAGACAGGGAACAAGAGACCCAGTACTTC. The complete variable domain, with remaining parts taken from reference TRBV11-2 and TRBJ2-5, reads EAGVAQSPRYKIIEKRQSVAFWCNPISGHATLYWYQQILGQGPKLLIQFQNNGVVDDSQLPKDRFSAERLKGVDSTLKIQPAKLEDSAVYLCASSSRDREQETQYFGPGTRLLVL.

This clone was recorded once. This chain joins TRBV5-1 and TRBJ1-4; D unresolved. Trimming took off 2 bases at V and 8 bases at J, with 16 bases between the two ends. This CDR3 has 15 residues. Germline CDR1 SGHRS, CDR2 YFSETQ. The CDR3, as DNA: TGCGCCAGCAGCTTCCGAGGAGGGAAAGACGAAAAACTGTTTTTT. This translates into CASSFRGGKDEKLFF.

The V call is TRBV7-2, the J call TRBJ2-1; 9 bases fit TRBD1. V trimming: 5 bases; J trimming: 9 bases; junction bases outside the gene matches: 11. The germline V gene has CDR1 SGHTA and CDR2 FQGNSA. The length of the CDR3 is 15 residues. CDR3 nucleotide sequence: TGTGCCAGCAGCCCCAGGGGACAGGGCCGGGGTGAGCAGTTCTTC. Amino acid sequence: CASSPRGQGRGEQFF. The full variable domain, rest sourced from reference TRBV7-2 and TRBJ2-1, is GAGVSQSPSNKVTEKGKDVELRCDPISGHTALYWYRQSLGQGLEFLIYFQGNSAPDKSGLPSDRFSAERTGGSVSTLTIQRTQQEDSAVYLCASSPRGQGRGEQFFGPGTRLTVL.

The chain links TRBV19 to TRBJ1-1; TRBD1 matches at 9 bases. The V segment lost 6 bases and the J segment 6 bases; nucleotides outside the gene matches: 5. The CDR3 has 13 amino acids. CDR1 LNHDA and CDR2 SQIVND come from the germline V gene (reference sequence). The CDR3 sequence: CASSGDRESEAFF. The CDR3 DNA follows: TGTGCCAGTAGCGGGGACAGGGAGTCTGAAGCTTTCTTT.